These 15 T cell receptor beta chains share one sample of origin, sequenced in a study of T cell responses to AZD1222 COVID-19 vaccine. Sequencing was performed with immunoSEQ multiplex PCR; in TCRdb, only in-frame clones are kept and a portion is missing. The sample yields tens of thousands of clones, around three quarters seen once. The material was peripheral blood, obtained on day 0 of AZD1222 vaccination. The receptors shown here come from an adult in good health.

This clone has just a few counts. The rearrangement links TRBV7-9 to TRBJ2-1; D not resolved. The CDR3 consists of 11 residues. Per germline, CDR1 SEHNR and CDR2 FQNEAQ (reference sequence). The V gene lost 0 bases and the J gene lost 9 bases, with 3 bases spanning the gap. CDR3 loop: CASSLASEQFF. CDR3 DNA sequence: TGTGCCAGCAGCTTAGCCAGTGAGCAGTTCTTC.

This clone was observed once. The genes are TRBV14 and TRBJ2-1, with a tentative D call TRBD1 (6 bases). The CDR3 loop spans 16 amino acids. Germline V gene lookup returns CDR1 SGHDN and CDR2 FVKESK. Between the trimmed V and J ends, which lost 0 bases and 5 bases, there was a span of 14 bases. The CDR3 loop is CASSQDRLRGNNEQFF. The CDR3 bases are TGTGCCAGCAGCCAAGATAGGCTAAGGGGGAACAATGAGCAGTTCTTC. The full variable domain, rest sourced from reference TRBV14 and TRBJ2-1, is EAGVTQFPSHSVIEKGQTVTLRCDPISGHDNLYWYRRVMGKEIKFLLHFVKESKQDESGMPNNRFLAERTGGTYSTLKVQPAELEDSGVYFCASSQDRLRGNNEQFFGPGTRLTVL.

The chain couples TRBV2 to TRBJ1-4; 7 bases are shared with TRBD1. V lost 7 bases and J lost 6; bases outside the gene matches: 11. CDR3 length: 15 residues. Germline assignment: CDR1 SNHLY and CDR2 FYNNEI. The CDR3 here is CASTKNGQGDEKLFF. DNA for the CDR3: TGTGCCAGCACCAAAAACGGGCAGGGGGATGAAAAACTGTTTTTT.

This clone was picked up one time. CDR3 sequence: CASSLPILDRGKGVAKNIQYF. The CDR3 DNA sequence: TGTGCCAGCAGTTTACCTATTCTGGACAGGGGGAAGGGTGTAGCCAAAAACATTCAGTACTTC. This rearrangement joins TRBV28 to TRBJ2-4; 10 nucleotides align to TRBD1. The CDR3 is 21 amino acids. V lost 2 bases, J lost 0 bases, and 16 bases stayed unmatched. Looked up from germline, CDR1 is MDHEN and CDR2 is SYDVKM.

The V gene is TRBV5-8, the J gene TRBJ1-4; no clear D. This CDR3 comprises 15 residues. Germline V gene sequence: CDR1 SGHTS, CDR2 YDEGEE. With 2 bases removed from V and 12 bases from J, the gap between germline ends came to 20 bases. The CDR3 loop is CASSFGRSKGGELFF. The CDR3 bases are TGTGCCAGCAGCTTTGGACGGTCGAAGGGTGGGGAACTGTTTTTT.

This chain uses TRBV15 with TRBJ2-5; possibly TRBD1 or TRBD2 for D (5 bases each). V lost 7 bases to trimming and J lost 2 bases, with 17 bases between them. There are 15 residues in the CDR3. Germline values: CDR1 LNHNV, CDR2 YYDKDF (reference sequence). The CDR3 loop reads CATKTTQGPQETQYF. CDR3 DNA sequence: TGTGCCACCAAGACAACTCAGGGACCTCAAGAGACCCAGTACTTC.

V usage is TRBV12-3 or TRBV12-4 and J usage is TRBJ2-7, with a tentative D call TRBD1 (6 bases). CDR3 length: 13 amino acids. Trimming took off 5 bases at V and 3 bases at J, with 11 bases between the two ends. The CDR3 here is CASSPDRNYEQYF. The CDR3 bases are TGTGCCAGCAGTCCCGACAGGAACTACGAGCAGTACTTC.

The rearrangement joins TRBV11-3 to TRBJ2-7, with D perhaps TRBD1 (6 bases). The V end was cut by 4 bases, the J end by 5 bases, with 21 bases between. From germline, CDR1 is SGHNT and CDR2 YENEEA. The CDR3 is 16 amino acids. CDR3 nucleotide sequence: TGTGCCAGCAGCTCTCAGGACAGCCCGCTCGGGGACGAGCAGTACTTC. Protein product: CASSSQDSPLGDEQYF. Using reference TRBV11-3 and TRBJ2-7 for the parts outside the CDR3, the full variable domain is EAGVVQSPRYKIIEKKQPVAFWCNPISGHNTLYWYLQNLGQGPELLIRYENEEAVDDSQLPKDRFSAERLKGVDSTLKIQPAELGDSAVYLCASSSQDSPLGDEQYFGPGTRLTVT.

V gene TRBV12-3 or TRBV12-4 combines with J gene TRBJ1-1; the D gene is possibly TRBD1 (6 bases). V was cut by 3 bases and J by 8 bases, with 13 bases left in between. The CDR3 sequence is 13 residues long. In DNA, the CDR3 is TGTGCCAGCAGTTTGGGGACATTGACCGAAGCTTTCTTT. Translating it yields CASSLGTLTEAFF.

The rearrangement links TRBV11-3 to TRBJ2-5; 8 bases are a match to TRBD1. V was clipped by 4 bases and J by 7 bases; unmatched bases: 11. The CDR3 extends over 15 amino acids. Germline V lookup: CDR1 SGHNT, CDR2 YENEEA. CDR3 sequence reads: CASSSTGSTGGTQYF. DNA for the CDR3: TGTGCCAGCAGCTCGACAGGGTCCACAGGGGGGACCCAGTACTTC. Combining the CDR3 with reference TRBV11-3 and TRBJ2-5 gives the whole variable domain EAGVVQSPRYKIIEKKQPVAFWCNPISGHNTLYWYLQNLGQGPELLIRYENEEAVDDSQLPKDRFSAERLKGVDSTLKIQPAELGDSAVYLCASSSTGSTGGTQYFGPGTRLLVL.

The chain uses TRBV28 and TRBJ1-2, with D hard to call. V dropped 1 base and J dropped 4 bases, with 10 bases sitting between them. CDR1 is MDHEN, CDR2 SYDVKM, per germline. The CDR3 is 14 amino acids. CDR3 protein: CASSLYSGSYGYTF. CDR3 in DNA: TGTGCCAGCAGTTTATACTCAGGCTCCTATGGCTACACCTTC.

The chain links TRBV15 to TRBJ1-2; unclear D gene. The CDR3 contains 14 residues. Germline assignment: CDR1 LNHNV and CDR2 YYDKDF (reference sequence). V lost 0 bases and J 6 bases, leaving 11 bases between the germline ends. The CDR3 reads CATSREARRNGYTF. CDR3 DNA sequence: TGTGCCACCAGCAGAGAGGCAAGACGGAATGGCTACACCTTC.

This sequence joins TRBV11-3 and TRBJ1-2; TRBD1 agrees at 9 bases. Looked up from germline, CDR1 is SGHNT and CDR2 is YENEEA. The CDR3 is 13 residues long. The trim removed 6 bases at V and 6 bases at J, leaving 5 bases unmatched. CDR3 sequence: CASRGQGVHGYTF. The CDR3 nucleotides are TGTGCCAGCAGGGGACAGGGTGTACATGGCTACACCTTC.

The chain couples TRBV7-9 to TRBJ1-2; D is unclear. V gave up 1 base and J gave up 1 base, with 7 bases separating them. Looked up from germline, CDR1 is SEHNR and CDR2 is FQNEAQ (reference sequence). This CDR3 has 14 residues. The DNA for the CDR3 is TGTGCCAGCAGCTTAGACAGTCTTAACTATGGCTACACCTTC. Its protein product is CASSLDSLNYGYTF.

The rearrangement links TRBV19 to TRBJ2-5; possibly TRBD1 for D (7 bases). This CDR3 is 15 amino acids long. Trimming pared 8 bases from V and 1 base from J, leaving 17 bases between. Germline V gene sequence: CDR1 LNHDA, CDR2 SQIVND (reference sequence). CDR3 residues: CASRSGGGGQETQYF. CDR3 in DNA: TGTGCCAGTCGTAGCGGAGGGGGCGGCCAAGAGACCCAGTACTTC.